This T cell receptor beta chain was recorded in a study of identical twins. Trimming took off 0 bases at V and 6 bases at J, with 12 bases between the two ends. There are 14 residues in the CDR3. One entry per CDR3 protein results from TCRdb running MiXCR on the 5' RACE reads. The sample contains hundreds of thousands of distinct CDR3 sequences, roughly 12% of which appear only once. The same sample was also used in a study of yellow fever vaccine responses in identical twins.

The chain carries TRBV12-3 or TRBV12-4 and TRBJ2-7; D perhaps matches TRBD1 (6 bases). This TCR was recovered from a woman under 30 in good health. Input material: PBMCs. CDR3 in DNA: TGTGCCAGCAGTTTAGCGGGGGCGGATGGCGAGCAGTACTTC. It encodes CASSLAGADGEQYF.